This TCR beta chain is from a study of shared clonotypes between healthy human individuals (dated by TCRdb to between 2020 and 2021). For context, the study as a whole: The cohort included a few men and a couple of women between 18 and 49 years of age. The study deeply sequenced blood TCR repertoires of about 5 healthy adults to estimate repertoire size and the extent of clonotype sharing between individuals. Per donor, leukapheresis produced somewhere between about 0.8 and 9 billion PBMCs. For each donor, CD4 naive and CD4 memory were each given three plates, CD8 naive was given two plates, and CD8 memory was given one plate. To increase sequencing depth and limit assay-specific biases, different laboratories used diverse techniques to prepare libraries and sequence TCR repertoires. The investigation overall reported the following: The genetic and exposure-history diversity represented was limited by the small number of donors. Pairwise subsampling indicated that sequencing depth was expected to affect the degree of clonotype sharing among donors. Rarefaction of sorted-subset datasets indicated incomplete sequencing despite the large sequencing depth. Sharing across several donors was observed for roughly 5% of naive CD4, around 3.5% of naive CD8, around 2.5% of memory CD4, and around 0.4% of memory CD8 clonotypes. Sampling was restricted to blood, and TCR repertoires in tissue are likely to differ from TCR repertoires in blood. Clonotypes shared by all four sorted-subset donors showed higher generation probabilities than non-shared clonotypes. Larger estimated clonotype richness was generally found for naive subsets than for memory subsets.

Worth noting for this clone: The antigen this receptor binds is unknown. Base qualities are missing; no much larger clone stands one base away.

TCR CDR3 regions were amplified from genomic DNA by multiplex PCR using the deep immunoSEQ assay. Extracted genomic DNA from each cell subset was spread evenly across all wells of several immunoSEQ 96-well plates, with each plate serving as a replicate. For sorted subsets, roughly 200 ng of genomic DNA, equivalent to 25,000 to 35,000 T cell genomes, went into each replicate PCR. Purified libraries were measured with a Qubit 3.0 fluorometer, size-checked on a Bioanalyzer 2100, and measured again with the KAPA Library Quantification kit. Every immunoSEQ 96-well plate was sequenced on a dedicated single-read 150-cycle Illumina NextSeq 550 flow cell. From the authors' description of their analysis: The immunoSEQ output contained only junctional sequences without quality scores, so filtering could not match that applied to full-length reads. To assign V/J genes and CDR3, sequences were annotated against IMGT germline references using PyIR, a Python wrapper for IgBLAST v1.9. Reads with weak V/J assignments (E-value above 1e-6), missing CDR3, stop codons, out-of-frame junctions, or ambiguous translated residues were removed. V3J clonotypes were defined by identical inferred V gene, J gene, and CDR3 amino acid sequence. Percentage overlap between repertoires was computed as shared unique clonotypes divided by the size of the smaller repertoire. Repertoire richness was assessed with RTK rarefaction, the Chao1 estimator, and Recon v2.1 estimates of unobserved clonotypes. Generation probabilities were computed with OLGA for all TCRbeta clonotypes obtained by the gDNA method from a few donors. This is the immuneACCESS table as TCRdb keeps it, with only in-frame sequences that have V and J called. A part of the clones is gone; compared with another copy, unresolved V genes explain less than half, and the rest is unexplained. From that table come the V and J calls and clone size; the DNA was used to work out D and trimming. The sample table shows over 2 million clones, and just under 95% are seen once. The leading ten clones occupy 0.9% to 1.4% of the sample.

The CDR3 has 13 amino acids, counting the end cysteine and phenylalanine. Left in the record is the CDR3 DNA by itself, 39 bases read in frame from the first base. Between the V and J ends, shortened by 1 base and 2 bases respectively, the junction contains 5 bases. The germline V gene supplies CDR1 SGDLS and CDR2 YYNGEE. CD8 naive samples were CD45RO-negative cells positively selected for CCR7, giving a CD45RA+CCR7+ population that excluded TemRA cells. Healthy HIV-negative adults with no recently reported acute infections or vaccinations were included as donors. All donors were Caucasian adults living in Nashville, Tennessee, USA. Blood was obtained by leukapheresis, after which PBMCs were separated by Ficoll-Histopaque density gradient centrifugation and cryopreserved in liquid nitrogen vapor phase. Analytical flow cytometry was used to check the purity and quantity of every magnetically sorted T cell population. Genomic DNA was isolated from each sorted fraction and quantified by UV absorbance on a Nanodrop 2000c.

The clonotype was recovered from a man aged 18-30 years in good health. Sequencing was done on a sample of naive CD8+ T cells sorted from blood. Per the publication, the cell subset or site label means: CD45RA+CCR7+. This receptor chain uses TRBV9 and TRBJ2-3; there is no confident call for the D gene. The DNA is TGTGCCAGCAGCGTAACCCCCACAGATACGCAGTATTTT. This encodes CASSVTPTDTQYF.